These 12 T cell receptor beta chains share one sample of origin, sequenced in a study of blood T cell repertoires in COVID-19. Generated by immunoSEQ multiplex PCR, the TCRdb table keeps only in-frame clones and is missing some. Seen here are roughly 110,000 clones, 75% to 85% observed once, and the top ten hold around 6.2%. The sample consisted of peripheral blood. These TCRs come from an older man with COVID-19, enrolled during active disease.

This clone was observed once. The chain carries TRBV5-1 and TRBJ1-1, with D possibly matching TRBD1 (5 bases). Deletions cut 3 bases from V and 5 bases from J, with 17 bases between. The CDR3 is 15 amino acids. The germline V gene encodes CDR1 SGHRS and CDR2 YFSETQ. The CDR3 DNA reads as TGCGCCAGCAGCTGGATGCAGGGCGGTGGGACTGAAGCTTTCTTT. Residues: CASSWMQGGGTEAFF.

In its sample, this clone was seen once. V and J are TRBV11-3 and TRBJ1-1; 7 nucleotides agree with TRBD1. The V gene's germline CDR1 is SGHNT and CDR2 YENEEA. The CDR3 covers 13 residues. V lost 6 bases, J lost 6 bases, and 7 bases stayed unmatched. CDR3 nucleotides: TGTGCCAGCAGTCGGGACAGAAAAGCTGAAGCTTTCTTT. It specifies CASSRDRKAEAFF. The full variable domain, its missing parts supplied by reference TRBV11-3 and TRBJ1-1, is EAGVVQSPRYKIIEKKQPVAFWCNPISGHNTLYWYLQNLGQGPELLIRYENEEAVDDSQLPKDRFSAERLKGVDSTLKIQPAELGDSAVYLCASSRDRKAEAFFGQGTRLTVV.

The CDR3 nucleotides read TGTGCCAGCACCCGCAGTGGGGGGTATGGCTACACCTTC. Protein product: CASTRSGGYGYTF. This chain joins TRBV3-1 (or the pseudogene TRBV3-2) and TRBJ1-2; D may be TRBD1 (5 bases). Trimming took off 7 bases at V and 5 bases at J, with 14 bases between the two ends. The CDR3 runs to 13 residues. Germline V gives CDR1 LGHDT, CDR2 YNNKEL (reference sequence).

The J gene is TRBJ1-2, the V gene TRBV28; 9 positions match TRBD1. Germline V gives CDR1 MDHEN, CDR2 SYDVKM. The CDR3 has 17 amino acids. After removal of 1 base from V and 4 bases from J, the junction contained 10 bases not matched to a gene. In DNA form, the CDR3 reads TGTGCCAGCAGTTTATTACAACAGGGGGCGCTGGTCTATGGCTACACCTTC. Protein sequence: CASSLLQQGALVYGYTF.

The chain uses TRBV3-1 (or the pseudogene TRBV3-2) and TRBJ2-3; a weak D match, TRBD1 (6 bases). Germline V gene sequence: CDR1 LGHDT, CDR2 YNNKEL (reference sequence). V lost 4 bases and J lost 1, with 12 bases in between. The CDR3 runs 15 residues. CDR3 residues: CASSPTQGRTDTQYF. The CDR3 nucleotides read TGTGCCAGCAGCCCAACGCAGGGGCGCACAGATACGCAGTATTTT.

The CDR3 DNA reads TGTGCAAGTCGCTTAGCTCCGACAGGCTCCGTCGGGATGGAAAAACTGTTTTTT. Protein product: CASRLAPTGSVGMEKLFF. J is TRBJ1-4 and V is TRBV12-2; TRBD1 was called by the table and not checked on the DNA. TRBV12-2 is reported as a pseudogene. This CDR3 contains 18 residues.

The genes are TRBV7-2 and TRBJ2-7; 12 bases match TRBD2. Germline CDR1 SGHTA, CDR2 FQGNSA. The CDR3 has 15 residues. The trim removed 4 bases at V and 1 base at J, leaving 2 bases unmatched. The CDR3 spells CASSSTSGRSYEQYF. The DNA for the CDR3 is TGTGCCAGCAGCTCGACTAGCGGGAGATCCTACGAGCAGTACTTC.

The chain joins TRBV6-5 to TRBJ1-5, with D perhaps TRBD1 (5 bases). Deletions cut 2 bases from V and 5 bases from J, with 10 bases between. Germline CDR1 is MNHEY and CDR2 is SVGAGI. The CDR3 is made up of 14 amino acids. The CDR3 sequence is CASSYSRAHQPQHF. The CDR3 DNA follows: TGTGCCAGCAGTTACAGCAGGGCTCATCAGCCCCAGCATTTT.

V gene TRBV9 combines with J gene TRBJ1-1, with TRBD1 as a possible D gene (6 bases). CDR1 and CDR2 (germline): SGDLS, YYNGEE. The CDR3 totals 15 residues. With 0 bases removed from V and 6 bases from J, the gap between germline ends came to 15 bases. The CDR3 is CASSVEAGASPEAFF. DNA for the CDR3: TGTGCCAGCAGCGTAGAGGCAGGGGCGTCGCCTGAAGCTTTCTTT.

This clone was found a few times. The chain recombines TRBV7-3 with TRBJ2-5, with D perhaps TRBD2 (5 bases). Germline V CDR1 and CDR2: SGHTA, FQGTGA. The CDR3 is made up of 16 amino acids. V gave up 1 base and J gave up 5 bases, with 17 bases separating them. The CDR3 sequence: CASSLRGGPSPETQYF. The CDR3 bases are TGTGCCAGCAGCTTAAGAGGCGGGCCTAGCCCTGAGACCCAGTACTTC. Full variable domain (rest looked up from reference TRBV7-3 and TRBJ2-5): GAGVSQTPSNKVTEKGKYVELRCDPISGHTALYWYRQSLGQGPEFLIYFQGTGAADDSGLPNDRFFAVRPEGSVSTLKIQRTERGDSAVYLCASSLRGGPSPETQYFGPGTRLLVL.

This rearrangement joins TRBV19 to TRBJ1-1; tentatively, D is TRBD1 (5 bases). The CDR3 contains 15 residues. The ends were cut back, 5 bases at V and 4 bases at J, with 17 bases in the middle. CDR1 and CDR2 from the germline V gene are LNHDA and SQIVND (reference sequence). The CDR3 bases are TGTGCCAGTAGTCTCCCAGCGTGGGGGGGCACTGAAGCTTTCTTT. Its protein product is CASSLPAWGGTEAFF.

This clone was picked up a small number of times. The chain couples TRBV7-3 to TRBJ2-3; TRBD1 matches at 8 bases. CDR1 and CDR2 from the germline V gene are SGHTA and FQGTGA. Trimming cost V 5 bases and J 2 bases; bases outside gene matches: 6. CDR3 size: 15 residues. Written as DNA, the CDR3 is TGTGCCAGCAGCCTGACAGGGGTCCTCACAGATACGCAGTATTTT. Translation: CASSLTGVLTDTQYF.